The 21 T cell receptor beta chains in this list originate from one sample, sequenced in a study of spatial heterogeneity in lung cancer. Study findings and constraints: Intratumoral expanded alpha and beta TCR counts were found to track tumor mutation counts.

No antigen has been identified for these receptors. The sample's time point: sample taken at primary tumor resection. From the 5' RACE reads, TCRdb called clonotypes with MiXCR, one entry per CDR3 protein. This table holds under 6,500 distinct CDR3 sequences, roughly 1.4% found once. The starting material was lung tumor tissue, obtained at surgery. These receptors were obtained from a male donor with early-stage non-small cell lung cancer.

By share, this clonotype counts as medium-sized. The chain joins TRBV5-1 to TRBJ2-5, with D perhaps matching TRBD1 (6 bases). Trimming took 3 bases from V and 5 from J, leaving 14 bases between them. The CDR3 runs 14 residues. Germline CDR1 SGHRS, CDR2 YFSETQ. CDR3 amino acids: CASSSRQVEETQYF. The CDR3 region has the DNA TGCGCCAGCAGCTCCAGACAGGTAGAGGAGACCCAGTACTTC.

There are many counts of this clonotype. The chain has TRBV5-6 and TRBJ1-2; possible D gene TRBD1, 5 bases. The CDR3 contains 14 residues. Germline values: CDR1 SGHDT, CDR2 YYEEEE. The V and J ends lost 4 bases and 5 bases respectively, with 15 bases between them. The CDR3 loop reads CASSRPDRAYGYTF. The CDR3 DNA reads TGTGCCAGCAGCCGCCCCGACAGAGCTTATGGCTACACCTTC.

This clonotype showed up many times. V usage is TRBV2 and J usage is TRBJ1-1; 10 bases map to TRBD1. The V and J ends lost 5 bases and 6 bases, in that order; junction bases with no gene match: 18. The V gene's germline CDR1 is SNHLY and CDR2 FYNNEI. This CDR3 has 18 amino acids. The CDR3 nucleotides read TGTGCCAGCAGTTTTCCCCCGGGACAGGGGCACAGGGGGCCTGAAGCTTTCTTT. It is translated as CASSFPPGQGHRGPEAFF.

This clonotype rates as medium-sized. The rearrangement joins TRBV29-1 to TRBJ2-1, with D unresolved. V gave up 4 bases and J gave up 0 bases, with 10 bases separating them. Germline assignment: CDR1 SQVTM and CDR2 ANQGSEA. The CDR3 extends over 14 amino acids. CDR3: CSVAPRSSYNEQFF. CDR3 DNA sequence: TGCAGCGTTGCTCCGCGTAGCTCCTACAATGAGCAGTTCTTC.

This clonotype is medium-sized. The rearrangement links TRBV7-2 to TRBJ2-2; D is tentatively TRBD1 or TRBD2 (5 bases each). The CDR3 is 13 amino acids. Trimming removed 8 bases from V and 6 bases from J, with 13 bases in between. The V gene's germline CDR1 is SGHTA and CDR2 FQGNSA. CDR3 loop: CASRAMGAGELFF. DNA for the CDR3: TGTGCCAGCCGCGCGATGGGGGCCGGGGAGCTGTTTTTT. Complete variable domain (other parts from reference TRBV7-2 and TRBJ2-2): GAGVSQSPSNKVTEKGKDVELRCDPISGHTALYWYRQSLGQGLEFLIYFQGNSAPDKSGLPSDRFSAERTGGSVSTLTIQRTQQEDSAVYLCASRAMGAGELFFGEGSRLTVL.

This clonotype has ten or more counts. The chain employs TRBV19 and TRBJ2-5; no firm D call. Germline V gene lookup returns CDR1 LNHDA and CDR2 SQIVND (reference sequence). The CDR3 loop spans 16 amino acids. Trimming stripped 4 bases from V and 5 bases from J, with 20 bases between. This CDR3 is CASSTSKPGSEETQYF. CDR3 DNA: TGTGCCAGTAGTACCTCAAAACCGGGCTCGGAGGAGACCCAGTACTTC. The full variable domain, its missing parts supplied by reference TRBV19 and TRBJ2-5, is DGGITQSPKYLFRKEGQNVTLSCEQNLNHDAMYWYRQDPGQGLRLIYYSQIVNDFQKGDIAEGYSVSREKKESFPLTVTSAQKNPTAFYLCASSTSKPGSEETQYFGPGTRLLVL.

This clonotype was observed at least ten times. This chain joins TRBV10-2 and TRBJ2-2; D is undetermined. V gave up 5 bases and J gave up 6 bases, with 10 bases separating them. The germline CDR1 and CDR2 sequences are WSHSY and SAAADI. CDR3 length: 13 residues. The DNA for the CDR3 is TGCGCCAGCAGTCTGGGATTTGCCGGGGAGCTGTTTTTT. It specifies CASSLGFAGELFF.

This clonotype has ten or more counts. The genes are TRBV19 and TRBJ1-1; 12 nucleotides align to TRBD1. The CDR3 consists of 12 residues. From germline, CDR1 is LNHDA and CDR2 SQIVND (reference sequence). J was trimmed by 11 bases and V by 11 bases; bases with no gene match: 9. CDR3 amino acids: CASGGQGAGAFF. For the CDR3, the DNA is TGTGCCTCCGGGGGACAGGGGGCAGGCGCTTTCTTT.

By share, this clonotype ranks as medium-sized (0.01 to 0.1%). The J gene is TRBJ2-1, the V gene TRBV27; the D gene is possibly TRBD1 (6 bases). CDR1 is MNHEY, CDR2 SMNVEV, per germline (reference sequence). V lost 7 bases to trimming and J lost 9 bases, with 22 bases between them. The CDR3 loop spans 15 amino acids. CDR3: CASNELPGTTIEQFF. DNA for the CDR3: TGTGCCAGCAACGAGCTCCCCGGGACAACGATTGAGCAGTTCTTC.

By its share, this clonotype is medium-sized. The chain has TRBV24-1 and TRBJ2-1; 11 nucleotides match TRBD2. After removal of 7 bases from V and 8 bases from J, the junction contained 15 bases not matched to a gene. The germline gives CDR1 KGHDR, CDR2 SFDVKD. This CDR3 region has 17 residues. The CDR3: CATSGIILAGGTDEQFF. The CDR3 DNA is TGTGCCACCAGCGGTATAATTCTAGCGGGAGGAACGGATGAGCAGTTCTTC.

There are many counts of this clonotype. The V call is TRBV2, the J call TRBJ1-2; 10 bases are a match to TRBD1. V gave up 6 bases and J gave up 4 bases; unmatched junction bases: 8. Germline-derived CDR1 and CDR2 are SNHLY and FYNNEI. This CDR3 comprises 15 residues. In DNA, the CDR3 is TGTGCCAGCAGGTCAACCGGGACAGGGGCCTATGGCTACACCTTC. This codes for CASRSTGTGAYGYTF.

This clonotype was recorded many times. In nucleotides, the CDR3 is TGCGCCAGCAGTGAGGGGTTGCTTCCAGATACGCAGTATTTT. This translates into CASSEGLLPDTQYF. This chain uses TRBV10-2 with TRBJ2-3; D not resolved. Per germline, CDR1 WSHSY and CDR2 SAAADI. Trimming stripped 2 bases from V and 4 bases from J, with 10 bases between. CDR3 size: 14 residues.

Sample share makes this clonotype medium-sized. CDR3 residues: CAWNNVLEGSPLHF. In DNA form, the CDR3 reads TGTGCCTGGAATAACGTACTTGAAGGGTCACCCCTCCACTTT. The J gene is TRBJ1-6, the V gene TRBV30, with D unresolved. CDR1 is GTSNPN and CDR2 is SVGIG in the germline V gene (reference sequence). Trimming stripped 4 bases from V and 10 bases from J, with 17 bases between. The CDR3 extends over 14 amino acids.

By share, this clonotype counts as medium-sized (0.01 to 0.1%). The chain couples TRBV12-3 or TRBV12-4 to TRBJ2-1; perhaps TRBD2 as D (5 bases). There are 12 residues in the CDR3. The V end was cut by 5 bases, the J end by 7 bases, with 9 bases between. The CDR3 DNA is TGTGCCAGCAGTCGGACTGGGAATGAGCAGTTCTTC. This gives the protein CASSRTGNEQFF.

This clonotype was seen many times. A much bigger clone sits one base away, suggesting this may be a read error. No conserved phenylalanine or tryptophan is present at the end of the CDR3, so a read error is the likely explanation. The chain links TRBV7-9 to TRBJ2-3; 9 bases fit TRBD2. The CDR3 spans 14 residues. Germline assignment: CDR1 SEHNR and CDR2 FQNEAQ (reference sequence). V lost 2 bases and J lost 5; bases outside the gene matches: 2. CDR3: CASSLRLAVDTQYV. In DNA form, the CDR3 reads TGTGCCAGCAGCTTACGACTAGCGGTAGATACGCAGTATGTT.

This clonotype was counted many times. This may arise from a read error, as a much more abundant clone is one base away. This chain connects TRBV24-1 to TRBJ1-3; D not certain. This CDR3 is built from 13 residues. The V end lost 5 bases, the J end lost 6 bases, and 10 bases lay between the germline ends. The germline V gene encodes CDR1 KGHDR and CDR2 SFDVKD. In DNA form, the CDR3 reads TGTGCCACCAGTGCCAATGGTCTAAACACCATATATTTT. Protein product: CATSANGLNTIYF.

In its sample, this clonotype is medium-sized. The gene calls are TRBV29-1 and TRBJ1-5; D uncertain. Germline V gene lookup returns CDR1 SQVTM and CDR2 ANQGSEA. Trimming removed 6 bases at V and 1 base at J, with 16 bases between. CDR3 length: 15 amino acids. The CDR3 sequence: CSVQYPLGSNQPQHF. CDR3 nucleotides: TGCAGCGTACAATACCCCCTTGGAAGCAATCAGCCCCAGCATTTT. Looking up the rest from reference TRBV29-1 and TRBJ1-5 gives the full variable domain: SAVISQKPSRDICQRGTSLTIQCQVDSQVTMMFWYRQQPGQSLTLIATANQGSEATYESGFVIDKFPISRPNLTFSTLTVSNMSPEDSSIYLCSVQYPLGSNQPQHFGDGTRLSIL.

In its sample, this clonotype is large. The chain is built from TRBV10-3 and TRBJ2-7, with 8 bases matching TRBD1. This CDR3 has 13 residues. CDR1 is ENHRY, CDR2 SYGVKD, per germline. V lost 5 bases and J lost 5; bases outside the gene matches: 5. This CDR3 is CAISPTGDHEQYF. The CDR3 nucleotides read TGTGCCATCAGTCCGACAGGGGACCACGAGCAGTACTTC.

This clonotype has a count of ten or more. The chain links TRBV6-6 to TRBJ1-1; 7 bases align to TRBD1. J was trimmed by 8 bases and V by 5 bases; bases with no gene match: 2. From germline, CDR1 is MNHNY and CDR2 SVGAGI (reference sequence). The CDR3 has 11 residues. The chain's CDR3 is CASSHRGEAFF. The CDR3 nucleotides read TGTGCCAGCAGTCACAGGGGCGAAGCTTTCTTT.

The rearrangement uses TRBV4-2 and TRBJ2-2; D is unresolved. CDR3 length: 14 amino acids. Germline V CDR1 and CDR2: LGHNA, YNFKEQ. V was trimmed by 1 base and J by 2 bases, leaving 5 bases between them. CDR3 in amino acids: CASSQGPNTGELFF. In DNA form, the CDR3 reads TGTGCCAGCAGCCAAGGACCAAACACCGGGGAGCTGTTTTTT.

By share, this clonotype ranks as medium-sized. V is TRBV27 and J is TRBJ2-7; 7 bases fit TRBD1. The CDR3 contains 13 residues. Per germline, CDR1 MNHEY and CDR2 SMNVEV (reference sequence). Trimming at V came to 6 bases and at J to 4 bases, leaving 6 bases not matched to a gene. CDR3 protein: CASSREQGYEQYF. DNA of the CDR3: TGTGCCAGCAGCAGGGAACAGGGGTACGAGCAGTACTTC.